A selection of T cell receptor beta chains follows, all from one sample in a study of blood T cell repertoires in COVID-19. Assay: immunoSEQ multiplex PCR; the TCRdb copy retains only in-frame clones and omits some. Here the sample spans some 180,000 clones, 81% being singletons. The sequencing input was peripheral blood. Receptor source: a woman aged 40 to 49 with COVID-19, enrolled during active disease. CDR3s include the opening cysteine and the closing phenylalanine or tryptophan. D genes are given only for firm matches. Size is stated for part of the rows, as once, few or many counts, or as a class when the clone is expanded.

>TRBV30|TRBJ2-7|TRBD1|once
TGTGCCTGGAGTGTACTGCGAGACAGGGGGGGCCTACAGTACTTC
CAWSVLRDRGGLQYF
>TRBV14|TRBJ2-7|.|.
TGTGCCAGCAGCCAAGGTTTCCCCCGAGGGGAGCAGTACTTC
CASSQGFPRGEQYF
>TRBV7-3|TRBJ2-2|.|.
TGTGCCAGCAGCTTAAGACAGACACCCAGCACCGGGGAGCTGTTTTTT
CASSLRQTPSTGELFF
>TRBV2|TRBJ2-5|.|many
TGTGCCAGCAAGATGGAGGGAAACCAAGAGACCCAGTACTTC
CASKMEGNQETQYF
>TRBV5-1|TRBJ2-5|.|.
TGCGCCAGCAGCTTGACGGGGGAGACCCAGTACTTC
CASSLTGETQYF
>TRBV4-1|TRBJ1-2|TRBD1|.
TGCGCCAGCAGCCAAGACGGTGCGAGGACAGGAGCTAACTATGGCTACACCTTC
CASSQDGARTGANYGYTF
>TRBV9|TRBJ1-3|.|.
TGTGCCAGCAGCGTAGGAGCAGGGGAAAACACCATATATTTT
CASSVGAGENTIYF
>TRBV18|TRBJ2-7|.|.
TGTGCCAGCTCTGGAAGTCCTTCGGGGGAGCAGTACTTC
CASSGSPSGEQYF
>TRBV13|TRBJ1-2|.|.
TGTGCCAGCAGCTTCAAGGGAGAGGAAGTAAACTATGGCTACACCTTC
CASSFKGEEVNYGYTF
>TRBV2|TRBJ2-5|TRBD1|.
TGTGCCAGCAGGGGGACAGTAGTTTACCAAGAGACCCAGTACTTC
CASRGTVVYQETQYF
>TRBV2|TRBJ1-1|TRBD1|few
TGTGCCAGCAGGGGTAGGGACAGCCCACCGAACACTGAAGCTTTCTTT
CASRGRDSPPNTEAFF
>TRBV3-1/TRBV3-2|TRBJ2-3|.|.
TGTGCCAGCAGCCAAGGAGGCACAGATACGCAGTATTTT
CASSQGGTDTQYF
>TRBV3-1/TRBV3-2|TRBJ2-3|.|.
TGTGCCAGCAGCCGAGCGGAGACAGATACGCAGTATTTT
CASSRAETDTQYF
>TRBV4-2|TRBJ2-2|TRBD2|.
TGTGCCAGCAGCCAAGTTTTGGGACTAGCAGTCACCGGGGAGCTGTTTTTT
CASSQVLGLAVTGELFF
>TRBV6-5|TRBJ2-1|.|.
TGTGCCAGCACGGTCGGTAATGAGCAGTTCTTC
CASTVGNEQFF
>TRBV19|TRBJ2-5|.|.
TGTGCCAGTAGTATTGGACAGACTGGCCAAGAGACCCAGTACTTC
CASSIGQTGQETQYF
>TRBV6-1|TRBJ1-2|.|.
TGTGCCAGCAGTGAAGGTGTCGGGGGGTTATGGGAGGGCTACACCTTC
CASSEGVGGLWEGYTF
>TRBV5-1|TRBJ2-6|.|.
TGCGCCAGCAGCATTACTAGTTCTGGGGCCAACGTCCTGACTTTC
CASSITSSGANVLTF
>TRBV13|TRBJ1-4|TRBD1|few
TGTGCCAGCAGCTTAGACAGGGGCGAAAAACTGTTTTTT
CASSLDRGEKLFF
>TRBV28|TRBJ2-1|.|once
TGTGCCAGCAAAGAGCGTTCTAGCAGGAATGAGCAGTTCTTC
CASKERSSRNEQFF
>TRBV6-6|TRBJ2-2|.|few
TGTGCCAGCAGTTACTCGGGAGGAGGGAACACCGGGGAGCTGTTTTTT
CASSYSGGGNTGELFF
>TRBV9|TRBJ2-1|TRBD2|.
TGTGCCAGCAGCGTATGGGGGGGTTACAATGAGCAGTTCTTC
CASSVWGGYNEQFF
>TRBV15|TRBJ1-2|.|.
TGTGCCACCAGCAGAGGGGCAGGATTAGATGGCTACACCTTC
CATSRGAGLDGYTF
>TRBV30|TRBJ2-5|TRBD1|.
TGTGCCTGGAGCCTAAGGGGGACAGGGTTACAAGAGACCCAGTACTTC
CAWSLRGTGLQETQYF
>TRBV19|TRBJ1-5|.|few
TGTGCCAGTAGTAGGACAGCTTGGAATCAGCCCCAGCATTTT
CASSRTAWNQPQHF
>TRBV5-4|TRBJ1-1|TRBD1|.
TGTGCCAGCAGCAGCGGACAGGGTAGCGCTGAAGCTTTCTTT
CASSSGQGSAEAFF
>TRBV6-4|TRBJ2-1|.|once
TGTGCCAGCAGTGGCCTCCGGGATGAGCAGTTCTTC
CASSGLRDEQFF
>TRBV3-1/TRBV3-2|TRBJ1-2|.|.
TGTGCCAGCAGCCTCCCAGGGGATCTTGGCTACACCTTC
CASSLPGDLGYTF
>TRBV6-6|TRBJ2-1|TRBD2|.
TGTGCCAGCAGTCCACGGACTAGCGGGCCCAGCTCCTACAATGAGCAGTTCTTC
CASSPRTSGPSSYNEQFF
>TRBV5-4|TRBJ2-7|.|.
TGTGCCAGCAGCTTCGGGAAAGGCGGCTCCTACGAGCAGTACTTC
CASSFGKGGSYEQYF
>TRBV9|TRBJ2-5|.|.
TGTGCCAGCAGCGTAGGACAGAAAGAGACCCAGTACTTC
CASSVGQKETQYF
>TRBV5-6|TRBJ1-6|.|.
TGTGCCAGCAGCCCCAGGTCCTATAATTCACCCCTCCACTTT
CASSPRSYNSPLHF
>TRBV18|TRBJ1-2|TRBD1|.
TGTGCCAGCTCAGCCGACAGGGATATTGGCTACACCTTC
CASSADRDIGYTF
>TRBV7-9|TRBJ1-2|.|.
TGTGCCAGCAGCTCTATTGGTGAGGCGGGCAGCGGCTACACCTTC
CASSSIGEAGSGYTF
>TRBV27|TRBJ2-3|.|.
TGTGCCAGCGGGAGGAAACCGAGCACAGATACGCAGTATTTT
CASGRKPSTDTQYF